Given below is one T cell receptor (beta chain) in context. This specimen comes from a study of blood T cell repertoires in COVID-19. Across the study: Donors in the United States, Italy and Spain gave samples during acute or convalescent COVID-19. T cells, B-cell-depleted T cells, or PBMCs provided the cDNA or gDNA that served as material.

Original methodology: How many nucleated cells were present was estimated from reference gene primer amplification. The assay was immunoSEQ multiplex PCR, and TCRdb's table has in-frame clones only and misses some. Clone size and V and J calls were adopted from that table, with D and trimming inferred from the DNA. Of some 69,000 clones detected, roughly 87% appear once; the ten largest clones hold under 0.6%. Recruited during active infection, patients (from Seattle) were subsequently followed longitudinally. In germline, CDR1 is LGHDT, CDR2 YNNKEL (reference sequence). CDR3 length equals 14 residues. V shed 4 bases and J 6 bases; nucleotides not matched to a gene: 8.

The sample was peripheral blood. The sequence was obtained from a man in his fifties with COVID-19, enrolled during active disease. V gene TRBV3-1 (or the pseudogene TRBV3-2) combines with J gene TRBJ2-7, with 8 bases aligning to TRBD2. CDR3 bases: TGTGCCAGCAGCCTCGGGACTAGTATCGGCGAGCAGTACTTC. Translated, it gives CASSLGTSIGEQYF.